This T cell receptor (beta chain) stems from a study of cytomegalovirus exposure and HLA in healthy donors. This clone occurred once. What it recognizes is unknown. TCRdb's table, derived via immunoSEQ multiplex PCR, lists solely in-frame clones and lacks some. The sample has roughly 52,000 clones, 90% to 95% seen once; the top ten hold more than 1.5%. Points from the study as a whole: According to the study, roughly 180 TCR beta chains were cytomegalovirus-associated.

Germline V gene sequence: CDR1 SGHTA, CDR2 FQGNSA. The CDR3 is made up of 14 amino acids. V was clipped by 7 bases and J by 0 bases, with 12 bases between them. Material: PBMCs. The genes are TRBV7-2 and TRBJ2-5; D might be TRBD1 (6 bases). This TCR derives from a woman younger than 30 in good health and CMV-seropositive. CDR3 DNA: TGTGCCAGCAAAGGGGGAAGGTACCAAGAGACCCAGTACTTC. Amino acid sequence: CASKGGRYQETQYF.